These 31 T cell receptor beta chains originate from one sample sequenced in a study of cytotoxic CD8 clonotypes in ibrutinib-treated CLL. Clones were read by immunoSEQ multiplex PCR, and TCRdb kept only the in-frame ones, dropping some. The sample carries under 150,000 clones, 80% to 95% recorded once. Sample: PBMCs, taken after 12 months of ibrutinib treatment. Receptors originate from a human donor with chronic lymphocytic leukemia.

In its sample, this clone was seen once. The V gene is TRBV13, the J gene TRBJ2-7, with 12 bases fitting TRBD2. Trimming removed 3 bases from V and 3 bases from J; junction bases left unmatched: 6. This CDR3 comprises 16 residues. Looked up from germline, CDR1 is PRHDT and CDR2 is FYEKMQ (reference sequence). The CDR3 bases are TGTGCCAGCAGCTTTTGGCTAGCGGGAGGGAACTACGAGCAGTACTTC. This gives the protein CASSFWLAGGNYEQYF.

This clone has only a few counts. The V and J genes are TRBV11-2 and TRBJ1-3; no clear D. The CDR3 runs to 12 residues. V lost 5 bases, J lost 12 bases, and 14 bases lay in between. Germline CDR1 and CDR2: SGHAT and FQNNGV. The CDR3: CASSPREAFIYF. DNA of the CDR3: TGTGCCAGCAGCCCTCGGGAGGCCTTCATATATTTT.

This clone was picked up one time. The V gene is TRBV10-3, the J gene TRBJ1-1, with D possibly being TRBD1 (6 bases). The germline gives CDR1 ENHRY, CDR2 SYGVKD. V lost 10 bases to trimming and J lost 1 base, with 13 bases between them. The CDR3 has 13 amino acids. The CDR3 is CATRTDANTEAFF. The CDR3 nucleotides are TGTGCCACCAGGACAGATGCGAACACTGAAGCTTTCTTT.

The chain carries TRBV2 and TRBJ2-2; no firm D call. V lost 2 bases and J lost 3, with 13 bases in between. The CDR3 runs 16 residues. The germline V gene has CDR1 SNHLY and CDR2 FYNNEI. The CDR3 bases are TGTGCCAGCAGTGAATCCGATGGTCCTTACACCGGGGAGCTGTTTTTT. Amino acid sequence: CASSESDGPYTGELFF.

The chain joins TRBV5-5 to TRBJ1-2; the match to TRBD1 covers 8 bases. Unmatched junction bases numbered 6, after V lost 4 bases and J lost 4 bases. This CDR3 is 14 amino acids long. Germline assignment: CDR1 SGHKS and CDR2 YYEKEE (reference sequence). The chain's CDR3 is CASSPTGEGYGYTF. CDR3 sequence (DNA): TGTGCCAGCAGCCCGACAGGGGAGGGCTATGGCTACACCTTC. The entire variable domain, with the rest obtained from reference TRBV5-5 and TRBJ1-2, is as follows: DAGVTQSPTHLIKTRGQQVTLRCSPISGHKSVSWYQQVLGQGPQFIFQYYEKEERGRGNFPDRFSARQFPNYSSELNVNALLLGDSALYLCASSPTGEGYGYTFGSGTRLTVV.

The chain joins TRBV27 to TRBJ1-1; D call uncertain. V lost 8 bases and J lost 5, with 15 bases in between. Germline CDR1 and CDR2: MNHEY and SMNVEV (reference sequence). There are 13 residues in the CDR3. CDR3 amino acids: CASVPPYGTEAFF. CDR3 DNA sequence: TGTGCCAGCGTTCCCCCGTATGGGACTGAAGCTTTCTTT.

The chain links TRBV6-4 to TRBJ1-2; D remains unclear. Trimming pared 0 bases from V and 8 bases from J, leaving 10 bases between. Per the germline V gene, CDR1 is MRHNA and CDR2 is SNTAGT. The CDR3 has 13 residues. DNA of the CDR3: TGTGCCAGCAGTGACTCGGAGGTGGGGGGCTACACCTTC. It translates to CASSDSEVGGYTF.

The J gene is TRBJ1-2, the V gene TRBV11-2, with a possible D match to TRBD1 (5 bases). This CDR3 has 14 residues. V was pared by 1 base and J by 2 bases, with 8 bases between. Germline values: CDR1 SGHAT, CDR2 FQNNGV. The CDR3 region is CASSLGQWNYGYTF. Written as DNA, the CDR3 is TGTGCCAGCAGCTTAGGACAGTGGAACTATGGCTACACCTTC.

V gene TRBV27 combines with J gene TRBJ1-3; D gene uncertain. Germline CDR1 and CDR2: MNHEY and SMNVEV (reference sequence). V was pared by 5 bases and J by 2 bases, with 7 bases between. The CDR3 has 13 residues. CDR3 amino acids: CASSLQTGNTIYF. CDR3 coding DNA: TGTGCCAGCAGTCTCCAAACTGGAAACACCATATATTTT.

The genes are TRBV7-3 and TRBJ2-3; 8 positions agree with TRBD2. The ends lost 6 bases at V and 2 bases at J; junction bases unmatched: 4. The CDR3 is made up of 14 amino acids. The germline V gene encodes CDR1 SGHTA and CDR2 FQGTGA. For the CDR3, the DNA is TGTGCCAGCAGTGTAGCGGGATACACAGATACGCAGTATTTT. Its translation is CASSVAGYTDTQYF.

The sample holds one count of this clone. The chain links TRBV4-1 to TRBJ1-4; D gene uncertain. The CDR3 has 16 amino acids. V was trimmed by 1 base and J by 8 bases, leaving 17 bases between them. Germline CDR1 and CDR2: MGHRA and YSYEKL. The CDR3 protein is CASSQGEVRAGEKLFF. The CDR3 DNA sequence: TGCGCCAGCAGCCAAGGAGAGGTTAGGGCCGGGGAAAAACTGTTTTTT.

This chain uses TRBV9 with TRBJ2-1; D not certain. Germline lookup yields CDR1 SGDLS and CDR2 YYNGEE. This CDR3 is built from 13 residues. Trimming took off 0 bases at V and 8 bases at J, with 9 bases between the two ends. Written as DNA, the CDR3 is TGTGCCAGCAGCGTAGGTGGGATGTATGAGCAGTTCTTC. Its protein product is CASSVGGMYEQFF.

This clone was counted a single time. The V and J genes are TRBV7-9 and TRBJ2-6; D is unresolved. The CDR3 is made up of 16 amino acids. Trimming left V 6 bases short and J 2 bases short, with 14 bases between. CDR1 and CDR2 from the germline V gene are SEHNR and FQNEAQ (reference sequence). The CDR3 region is CASRSPPRAGANVLTF. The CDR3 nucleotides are TGTGCCAGCAGGTCTCCGCCTCGGGCTGGGGCCAACGTCCTGACTTTC.

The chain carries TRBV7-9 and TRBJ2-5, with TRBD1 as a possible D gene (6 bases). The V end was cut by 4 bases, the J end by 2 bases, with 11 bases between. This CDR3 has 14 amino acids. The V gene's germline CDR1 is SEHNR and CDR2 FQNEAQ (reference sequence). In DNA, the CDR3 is TGTGCCAGCAGCTACGGACAGTTGCAAGAGACCCAGTACTTC. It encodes CASSYGQLQETQYF.

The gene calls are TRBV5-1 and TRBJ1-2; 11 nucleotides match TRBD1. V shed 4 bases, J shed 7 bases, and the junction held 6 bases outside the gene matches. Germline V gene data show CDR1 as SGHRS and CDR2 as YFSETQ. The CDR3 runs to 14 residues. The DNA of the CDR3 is TGCGCCAGCAGCCCCGGACAGGGGGCTATTGGCTACACCTTC. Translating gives CASSPGQGAIGYTF.

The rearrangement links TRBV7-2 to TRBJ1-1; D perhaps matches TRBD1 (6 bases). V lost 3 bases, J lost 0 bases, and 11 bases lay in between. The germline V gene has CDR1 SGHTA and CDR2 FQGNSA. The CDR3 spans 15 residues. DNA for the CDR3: TGTGCCAGCAGCTTCGGAGGGGGAATGAACACTGAAGCTTTCTTT. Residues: CASSFGGGMNTEAFF. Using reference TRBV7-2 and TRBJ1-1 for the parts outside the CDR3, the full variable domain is GAGVSQSPSNKVTEKGKDVELRCDPISGHTALYWYRQSLGQGLEFLIYFQGNSAPDKSGLPSDRFSAERTGGSVSTLTIQRTQQEDSAVYLCASSFGGGMNTEAFFGQGTRLTVV.

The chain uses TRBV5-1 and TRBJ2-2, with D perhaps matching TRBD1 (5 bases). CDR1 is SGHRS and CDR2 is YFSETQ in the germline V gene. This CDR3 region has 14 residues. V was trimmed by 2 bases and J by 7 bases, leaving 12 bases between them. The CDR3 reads CASSFFQGIGELFF. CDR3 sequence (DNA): TGCGCCAGCAGCTTCTTTCAGGGTATCGGGGAGCTGTTTTTT. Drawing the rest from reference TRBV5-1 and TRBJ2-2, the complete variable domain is KAGVTQTPRYLIKTRGQQVTLSCSPISGHRSVSWYQQTPGQGLQFLFEYFSETQRNKGNFPGRFSGRQFSNSRSEMNVSTLELGDSALYLCASSFFQGIGELFFGEGSRLTVL.

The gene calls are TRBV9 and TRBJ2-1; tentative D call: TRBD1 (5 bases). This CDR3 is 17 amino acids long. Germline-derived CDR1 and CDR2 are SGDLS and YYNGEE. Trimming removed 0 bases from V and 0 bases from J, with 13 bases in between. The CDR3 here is CASSVARQGSSYNEQFF. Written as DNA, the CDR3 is TGTGCCAGCAGCGTAGCCCGCCAGGGAAGCTCCTACAATGAGCAGTTCTTC.

CDR3 protein: CASSLVAGDYNEQFF. CDR3 DNA: TGTGCCAGCAGCTTAGTAGCGGGAGACTACAATGAGCAGTTCTTC. The chain links TRBV11-3 to TRBJ2-1; the match to TRBD2 covers 9 bases. Per the germline V gene, CDR1 is SGHNT and CDR2 is YENEEA. The CDR3 spans 15 residues. Trimming took 1 base from V and 3 from J; bases not matched to a gene: 1.

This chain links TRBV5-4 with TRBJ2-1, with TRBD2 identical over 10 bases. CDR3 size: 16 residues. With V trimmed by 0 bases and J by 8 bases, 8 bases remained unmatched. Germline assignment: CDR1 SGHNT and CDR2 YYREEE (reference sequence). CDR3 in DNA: TGTGCCAGCAGCTTGGAACCGGGACTAGCGTTTGATGAGCAGTTCTTC. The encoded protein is CASSLEPGLAFDEQFF.

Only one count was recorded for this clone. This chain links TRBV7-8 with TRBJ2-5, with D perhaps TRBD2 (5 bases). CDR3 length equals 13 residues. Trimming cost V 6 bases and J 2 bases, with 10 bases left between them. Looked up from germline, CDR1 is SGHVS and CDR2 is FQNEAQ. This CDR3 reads CASRGRGQETQYF. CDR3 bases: TGTGCCAGCAGGGGGAGAGGGCAAGAGACCCAGTACTTC.

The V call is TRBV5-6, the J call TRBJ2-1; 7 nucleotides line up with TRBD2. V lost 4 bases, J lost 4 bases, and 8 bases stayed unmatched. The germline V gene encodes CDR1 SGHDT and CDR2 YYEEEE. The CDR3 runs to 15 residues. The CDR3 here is CASSLGGPGYNEQFF. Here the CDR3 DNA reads TGTGCCAGCAGCCTGGGAGGGCCTGGGTACAATGAGCAGTTCTTC.

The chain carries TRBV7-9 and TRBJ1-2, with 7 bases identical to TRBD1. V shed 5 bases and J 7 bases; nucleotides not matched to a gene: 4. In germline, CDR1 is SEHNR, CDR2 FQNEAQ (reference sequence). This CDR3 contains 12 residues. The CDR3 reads CASSTGVPGYTF. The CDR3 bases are TGTGCCAGCAGCACAGGGGTCCCTGGCTACACCTTC.

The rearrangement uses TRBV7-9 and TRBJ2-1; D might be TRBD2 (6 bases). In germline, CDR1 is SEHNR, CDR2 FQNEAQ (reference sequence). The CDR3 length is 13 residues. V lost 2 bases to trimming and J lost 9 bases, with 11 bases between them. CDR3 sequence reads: CASSLWGVVEQFF. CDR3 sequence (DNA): TGTGCCAGCAGCTTATGGGGGGTGGTTGAGCAGTTCTTC.

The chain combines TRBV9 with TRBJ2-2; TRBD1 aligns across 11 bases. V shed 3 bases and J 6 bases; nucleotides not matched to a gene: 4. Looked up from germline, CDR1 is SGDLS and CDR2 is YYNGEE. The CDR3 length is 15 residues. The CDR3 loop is CASSGRDRGSGELFF. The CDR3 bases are TGTGCCAGCAGCGGACGGGACAGGGGGTCCGGGGAGCTGTTTTTT.

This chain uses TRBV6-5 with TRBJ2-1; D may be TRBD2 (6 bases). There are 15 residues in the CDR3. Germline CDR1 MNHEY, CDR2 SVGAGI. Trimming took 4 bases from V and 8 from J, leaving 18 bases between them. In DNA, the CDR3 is TGTGCCAGCAGTTGGCCGGGACTGGGTATATATGAGCAGTTCTTC. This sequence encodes CASSWPGLGIYEQFF.

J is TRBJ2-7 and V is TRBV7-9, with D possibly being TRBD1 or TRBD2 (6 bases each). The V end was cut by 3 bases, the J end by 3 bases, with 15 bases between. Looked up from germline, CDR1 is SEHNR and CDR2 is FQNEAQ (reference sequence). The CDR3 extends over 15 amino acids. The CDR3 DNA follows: TGTGCCAGCAGCTTTGTCGGGGGCCCTCTCTACGAGCAGTACTTC. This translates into CASSFVGGPLYEQYF.

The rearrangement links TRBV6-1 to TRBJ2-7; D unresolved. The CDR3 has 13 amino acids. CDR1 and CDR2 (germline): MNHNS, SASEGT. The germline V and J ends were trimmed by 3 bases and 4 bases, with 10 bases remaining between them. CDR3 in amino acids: CASSDGSTYEQYF. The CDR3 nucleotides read TGTGCCAGCAGTGACGGCTCTACTTACGAGCAGTACTTC.

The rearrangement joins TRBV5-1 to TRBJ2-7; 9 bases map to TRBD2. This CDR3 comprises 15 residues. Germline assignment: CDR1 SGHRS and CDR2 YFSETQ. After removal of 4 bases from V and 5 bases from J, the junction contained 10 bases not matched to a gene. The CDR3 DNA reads TGCGCCAGCAGCATTAGCGGGAGTCTTGGGGACGAGCAGTACTTC. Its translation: CASSISGSLGDEQYF.

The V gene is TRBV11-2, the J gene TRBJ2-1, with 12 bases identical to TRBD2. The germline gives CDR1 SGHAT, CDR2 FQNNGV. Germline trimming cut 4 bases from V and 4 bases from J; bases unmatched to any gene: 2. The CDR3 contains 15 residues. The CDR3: CASSSTSGGYNEQFF. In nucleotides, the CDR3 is TGTGCCAGCAGCTCCACTAGCGGGGGGTACAATGAGCAGTTCTTC.

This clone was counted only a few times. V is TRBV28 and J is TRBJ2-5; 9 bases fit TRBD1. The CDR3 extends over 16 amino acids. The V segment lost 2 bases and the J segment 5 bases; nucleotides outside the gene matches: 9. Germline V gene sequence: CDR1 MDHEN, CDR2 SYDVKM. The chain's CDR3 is CASSLHGQGNVETQYF. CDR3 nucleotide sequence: TGTGCCAGCAGTTTACACGGACAGGGGAATGTGGAGACCCAGTACTTC.